This T cell receptor (beta chain) was observed in a study of CXCR4 blockade with PD-1 therapy in pancreatic cancer. Broader study findings: Frequent tumor clones were encoded by many distinct rearrangements, suggesting shared antigens. Intratumoral clonality (mean roughly 0.14) exceeded healthy blood (0.05) but did not track survival. Sequencing covered TCRbeta chains only, not alpha chains.

This clone was found a few times. Its antigen is as yet unknown. Patients who provided the archived tumor blocks had not received neoadjuvant therapy before surgery. The germline gives CDR1 MDHEN, CDR2 SYDVKM. The CDR3 is 14 residues long. The V and J ends lost 8 bases and 6 bases, in that order; junction bases with no gene match: 9. Clones were sequenced by immunoSEQ multiplex PCR, and TCRdb holds only the in-frame ones, with some missing. Of fewer than 800 clones listed, 35% to 55% are singletons. The chain recombines TRBV28 with TRBJ2-1; 8 nucleotides match TRBD2. This clonotype was obtained from a human donor with pancreatic ductal adenocarcinoma. Sequencing input: tumor tissue. The CDR3 here is CASGSGSFLNEQFF. The CDR3 DNA follows: TGTGCCAGCGGAAGCGGGAGTTTCCTCAATGAGCAGTTCTTC.